Shown below are 22 T cell receptor beta chains from a single sample sequenced in a study of graft-versus-host responses after intestinal transplantation. The assay was immunoSEQ multiplex PCR, and TCRdb's table has in-frame clones only and misses some. The profile shows 23,000 or so clones, around 94% of them singletons. Sequenced material: PBMCs, taken 30 days after intestinal transplant. All receptors come from a human patient who received an intestinal transplant, so some T cells may come from the graft donor.

This rearrangement joins TRBV9 to TRBJ1-2; a weak D match, TRBD1 (5 bases). The germline V gene has CDR1 SGDLS and CDR2 YYNGEE. Trimming removed 0 bases at V and 3 bases at J, with 12 bases between. There are 15 residues in the CDR3. CDR3 residues: CASSVVDGGDYGYTF. The CDR3 DNA reads as TGTGCCAGCAGCGTAGTGGACGGGGGAGACTATGGCTACACCTTC. The whole variable domain, filled in from reference TRBV9 and TRBJ1-2, reads DSGVTQTPKHLITATGQRVTLRCSPRSGDLSVYWYQQSLDQGLQFLIQYYNGEERAKGNILERFSAQQFPDLHSELNLSSLELGDSALYFCASSVVDGGDYGYTFGSGTRLTVV.

The rearrangement links TRBV29-1 to TRBJ2-7; TRBD2 might be the D (5 bases). Trimming cost V 2 bases and J 4 bases, with 12 bases left between them. Germline lookup yields CDR1 SQVTM and CDR2 ANQGSEA. The CDR3 contains 13 residues. DNA for the CDR3: TGCAGCGTTGAAAGCGGCGACGGATACGAGCAGTACTTC. Translated: CSVESGDGYEQYF.

This clone was counted between two and nine times. V gene TRBV27 combines with J gene TRBJ1-2; D not certain. Germline CDR1 is MNHEY and CDR2 is SMNVEV (reference sequence). V lost 0 bases and J 5 bases, leaving 13 bases between the germline ends. The CDR3 totals 15 residues. CDR3 in amino acids: CASSLSQDQLYGYTF. The CDR3 DNA reads TGTGCCAGCAGTTTATCGCAGGATCAACTATATGGCTACACCTTC.

This clone was detected only once. The chain employs TRBV5-4 and TRBJ1-2; 7 positions agree with TRBD1. J lost 4 bases, V lost 6 bases, and 15 bases had no gene match. Germline V gene sequence: CDR1 SGHNT, CDR2 YYREEE (reference sequence). This CDR3 has 16 residues. CDR3 DNA: TGTGCCAGCAACCAAAAGACCGGGACAGAAATCTATGGCTACACCTTC. It codes for CASNQKTGTEIYGYTF. Complete variable domain (other parts from reference TRBV5-4 and TRBJ1-2): ETGVTQSPTHLIKTRGQQVTLRCSSQSGHNTVSWYQQALGQGPQFIFQYYREEENGRGNFPPRFSGLQFPNYSSELNVNALELDDSALYLCASNQKTGTEIYGYTFGSGTRLTVV.

The V and J genes are TRBV27 and TRBJ1-4, with 9 bases lining up with TRBD1. The CDR3 totals 15 residues. Germline V gene sequence: CDR1 MNHEY, CDR2 SMNVEV (reference sequence). With 5 bases clipped from V and 8 bases from J, the junction kept 9 bases outside the gene matches. CDR3 nucleotide sequence: TGTGCCAGCAGTCAGAACCGGGACAGGGTCGAAAAACTGTTTTTT. Residues: CASSQNRDRVEKLFF. The full variable domain, its missing parts supplied by reference TRBV27 and TRBJ1-4, is EAQVTQNPRYLITVTGKKLTVTCSQNMNHEYMSWYRQDPGLGLRQIYYSMNVEVTDKGDVPEGYKVSRKEKRNFPLILESPSPNQTSLYFCASSQNRDRVEKLFFGSGTQLSVL.

This clone is a singleton in its sample. The J gene is TRBJ2-5, the V gene TRBV14, with 7 bases that match TRBD1. The J call may be faulty, since TRBJ2-7 better matches the DNA end. The germline V gene has CDR1 SGHDN and CDR2 FVKESK. The CDR3 is made up of 14 amino acids. The chain's CDR3 is CASSQSPGQYEQYF. The CDR3 DNA follows: TGTGCCAGCAGCCAATCTCCGGGACAGTACGAGCAGTACTTC.

This clone was seen just once. This sequence joins TRBV7-9 and TRBJ1-1; D is perhaps TRBD1 (6 bases). The CDR3 has 14 residues. Trimming cost V 2 bases and J 3 bases, with 10 bases left between them. Per germline, CDR1 SEHNR and CDR2 FQNEAQ (reference sequence). The CDR3 loop reads CASSLPGAYTEAFF. CDR3 nucleotides: TGTGCCAGCAGCTTACCAGGGGCTTACACTGAAGCTTTCTTT.

The chain joins TRBV30 to TRBJ1-2, with TRBD1 identical over 7 bases. This CDR3 has 13 amino acids. Trimming at V came to 4 bases and at J to 8 bases, leaving 10 bases not matched to a gene. The germline gives CDR1 GTSNPN, CDR2 SVGIG (reference sequence). The CDR3 bases are TGTGCCTGGATAGTAGGGGGCACGGGAGGCTACACCTTC. Its protein is CAWIVGGTGGYTF.

This chain joins TRBV6-5 and TRBJ2-7; possibly TRBD2 for D (7 bases). Trimming took 5 bases from V and 3 from J, leaving 14 bases between them. The CDR3 covers 14 residues. Germline assignment: CDR1 MNHEY and CDR2 SVGAGI. CDR3 coding DNA: TGTGCCAGCAGTGTCGGGGGGCTGAGCTACGAGCAGTACTTC. Amino acid sequence: CASSVGGLSYEQYF.

The genes are TRBV19 and TRBJ1-1; no clear D. Germline values: CDR1 LNHDA, CDR2 SQIVND (reference sequence). This CDR3 contains 13 residues. Trimming stripped 5 bases from V and 4 bases from J, with 11 bases between. The CDR3 DNA sequence: TGTGCCAGTAGTGCCAATTTCGGCACTGAAGCTTTCTTT. This encodes CASSANFGTEAFF.

The chain links TRBV9 to TRBJ2-1, with D tentatively TRBD2 (6 bases). V lost 0 bases to trimming and J lost 3 bases, with 13 bases between them. Germline CDR1 reads SGDLS; CDR2 reads YYNGEE. This CDR3 has 16 residues. CDR3 protein: CASSVVDGGNYNEQFF. CDR3 nucleotides: TGTGCCAGCAGCGTAGTCGACGGCGGGAACTACAATGAGCAGTTCTTC.

The rearrangement uses TRBV5-8 and TRBJ1-2, with D possibly matching TRBD1 (5 bases). The CDR3 length is 16 residues. Trimming took 3 bases from V and 2 from J, leaving 17 bases between them. Germline CDR1 SGHTS, CDR2 YDEGEE. The CDR3 spells CASSYAPGGANYGYTF. For the CDR3, the DNA is TGTGCCAGCAGCTACGCTCCCGGAGGGGCGAACTATGGCTACACCTTC.

The rearrangement joins TRBV6-6 to TRBJ1-2; tentatively, D is TRBD1 (5 bases). V lost 2 bases and J 8 bases, leaving 9 bases between the germline ends. The CDR3 has 12 residues. Germline loops: CDR1 MNHNY, CDR2 SVGAGI (reference sequence). CDR3 protein: CASSYGEGGYTF. CDR3 bases: TGTGCCAGCAGTTACGGGGAGGGGGGCTACACCTTC.

This clone was counted a single time. The rearrangement uses TRBV11-2 and TRBJ2-5; tentatively, D is TRBD1 (5 bases). Deletions cut 0 bases from V and 0 bases from J, with 8 bases between. The CDR3 covers 15 residues. Germline CDR1 and CDR2: SGHAT and FQNNGV. The CDR3 DNA sequence: TGTGCCAGCAGCTTAGAAGCAGGGTACCAAGAGACCCAGTACTTC. Translation: CASSLEAGYQETQYF.

The V gene is TRBV5-4, the J gene TRBJ1-2, with TRBD1 matching over 8 bases. The CDR3 has 15 amino acids. Trimming cost V 1 base and J 6 bases; bases outside gene matches: 8. The germline V gene has CDR1 SGHNT and CDR2 YYREEE (reference sequence). The CDR3 reads CASSLLAGGGNGYTF. CDR3 in DNA: TGTGCCAGCAGCTTGCTCGCAGGGGGCGGTAATGGCTACACCTTC.

The rearrangement joins TRBV5-5 to TRBJ1-1; possible D gene TRBD1, 5 bases. Germline-derived CDR1 and CDR2 are SGHKS and YYEKEE (reference sequence). The CDR3 loop spans 15 amino acids. Between the trimmed V and J ends, which lost 5 bases and 11 bases, there was a span of 25 bases. The CDR3 DNA sequence: TGTGCCAGCAGTAGGGCCGGGGTGGGACCCAATGAGGCTTTCTTT. It translates to CASSRAGVGPNEAFF.

The V call is TRBV5-1, the J call TRBJ1-2; 8 nucleotides align to TRBD1. The germline V gene encodes CDR1 SGHRS and CDR2 YFSETQ. CDR3 length: 16 residues. V was pared by 4 bases and J by 6 bases, with 14 bases of the junction left unmatched. In nucleotides, the CDR3 is TGCGCCAGCAGCCAGGGACAGGTACCAAGGGGCCATGGCTACACCTTC. Its translation is CASSQGQVPRGHGYTF. Supplemented by reference TRBV5-1 and TRBJ1-2, the full variable domain reads KAGVTQTPRYLIKTRGQQVTLSCSPISGHRSVSWYQQTPGQGLQFLFEYFSETQRNKGNFPGRFSGRQFSNSRSEMNVSTLELGDSALYLCASSQGQVPRGHGYTFGSGTRLTVV.

The V call is TRBV7-8, the J call TRBJ2-3; 9 bases are shared with TRBD2. The V gene's germline CDR1 is SGHVS and CDR2 FQNEAQ. Trimming removed 5 bases from V and 6 bases from J; junction bases left unmatched: 3. This CDR3 spans 13 amino acids. The CDR3 sequence: CASSPGLADTQYF. CDR3 DNA: TGTGCCAGCAGCCCCGGACTAGCGGATACGCAGTATTTT.

V is TRBV5-1 and J is TRBJ1-2; the match to TRBD1 covers 7 bases. Germline V gene sequence: CDR1 SGHRS, CDR2 YFSETQ. The J segment lost 3 bases and the V segment lost 3 bases, leaving 2 bases of the junction unmatched. This CDR3 contains 13 residues. The CDR3 spells CASSYTGDYGYTF. CDR3 sequence (DNA): TGCGCCAGCAGCTATACAGGGGACTATGGCTACACCTTC.

The gene calls are TRBV4-3 and TRBJ2-4; TRBD2 matches 7 bases. The length of the CDR3 is 15 residues. The ends lost 0 bases at V and 7 bases at J; junction bases unmatched: 6. Per germline, CDR1 LGHNA and CDR2 YSLEER. The CDR3 nucleotides are TGCGCCAGCAGCCAAGATAACGGGGGGAAGAACATTCAGTACTTC. This translates into CASSQDNGGKNIQYF.

The J gene is TRBJ2-7, the V gene TRBV11-2, with a weak D call TRBD2 (5 bases). Germline CDR1 and CDR2: SGHAT and FQNNGV. The CDR3 spans 18 residues. The V gene lost 4 bases and the J gene lost 2 bases, with 24 bases spanning the gap. The CDR3 DNA is TGTGCCAGCAGCTCCCGGGCGCTAACTTTGCCGGGAACCTACGAGCAGTACTTC. The encoded protein is CASSSRALTLPGTYEQYF.

The chain combines TRBV7-9 with TRBJ1-4, with a tentative D call TRBD1 (6 bases). CDR1 and CDR2 from the germline V gene are SEHNR and FQNEAQ (reference sequence). The CDR3 is 13 amino acids. V lost 1 base, J lost 8 bases, and 8 bases lay in between. The CDR3 DNA is TGTGCCAGCAGCTTAGAGGGGGACGAAAAACTGTTTTTT. This translates into CASSLEGDEKLFF.